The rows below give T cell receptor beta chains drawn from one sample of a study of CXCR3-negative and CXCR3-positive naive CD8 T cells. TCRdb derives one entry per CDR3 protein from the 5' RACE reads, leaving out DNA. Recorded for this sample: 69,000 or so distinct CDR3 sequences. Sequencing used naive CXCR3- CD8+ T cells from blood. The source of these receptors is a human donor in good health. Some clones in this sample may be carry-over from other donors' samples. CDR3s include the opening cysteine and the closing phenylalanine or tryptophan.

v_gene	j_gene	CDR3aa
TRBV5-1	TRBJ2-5	CASSLDLYSGGPMEAQYF
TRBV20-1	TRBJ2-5	CSAVDTDRDRAFLETQYF
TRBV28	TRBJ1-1	CANLGGTEAFF
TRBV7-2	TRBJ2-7	CASILAGVTYEQYF
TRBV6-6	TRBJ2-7	CASSYWDRAYEQYF
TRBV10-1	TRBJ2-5	CASGEGYGETQYF
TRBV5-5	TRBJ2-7	CASSLVMTGASYEQYF
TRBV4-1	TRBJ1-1	CASSQESGTGFTEAFF
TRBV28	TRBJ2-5	CASSPRTSGDQETQYF
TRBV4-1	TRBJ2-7	CASSQLGLNYEQYF
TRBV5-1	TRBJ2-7	CASSPVGQGNEQYF
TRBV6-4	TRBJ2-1	CASSVTGEFGEQFF
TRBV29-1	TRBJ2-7	CSVGQGSSYEQYF
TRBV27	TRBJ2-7	CASSYDRGFIEQYF
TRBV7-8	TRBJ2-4	CASSLATGLRAKNIQYF
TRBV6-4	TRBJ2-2	CASSDSKRTTGELFF
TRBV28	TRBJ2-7	CASSLGLRAGEQYF
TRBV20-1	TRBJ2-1	CSARPRAGNEQFF
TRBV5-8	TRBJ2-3	CASSLDRGSTDTQYF
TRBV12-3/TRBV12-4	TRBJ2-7	CASSLDGRFYEQYF
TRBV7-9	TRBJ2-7	CASSNGQGYHYEQYF
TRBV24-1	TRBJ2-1	CATSDFTGGARFF
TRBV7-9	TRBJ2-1	CASSSPEDRGWQFF
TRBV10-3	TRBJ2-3	CAISENTETQYF
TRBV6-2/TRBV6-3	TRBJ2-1	CASSYSTFTGSYNEQFF
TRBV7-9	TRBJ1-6	CASSLTANSPLHF
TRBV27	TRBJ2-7	CASSAGQVSYEQYF
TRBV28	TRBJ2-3	CASSLHPGRGTDTQYF
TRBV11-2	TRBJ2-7	CASSFTGGARLASYEQYF
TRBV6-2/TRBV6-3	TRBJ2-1	CASSPVSSGAYNEQFF
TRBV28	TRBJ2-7	CASTRDPGIDEQYF
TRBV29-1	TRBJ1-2	CSVPGPARNGYTF
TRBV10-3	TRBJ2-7	CAISDYRYEQYF
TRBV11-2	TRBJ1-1	CASSILGGLTEAFF
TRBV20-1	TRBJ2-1	CSAHLAQAGGGLPEQFF
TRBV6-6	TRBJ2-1	CASSYGLYNEQFF
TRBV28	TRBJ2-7	CASSLRLAGGYYEQYF
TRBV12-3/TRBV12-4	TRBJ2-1	CASTFTLPRPQERNEQFF
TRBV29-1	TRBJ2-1	CSVELEEWSSYNEQFF
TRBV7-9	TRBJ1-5	CASSQGGNQPQHF
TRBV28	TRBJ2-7	CASSLSLDRGEAYEQYF